This TCR beta chain was profiled in a study of Ad26.COV2.S vaccination and SARS-CoV-2 variants. In this sample, this clone turned up once. Its antigen is unknown. General study results and limits: Estimates derived from TCR breadth and depth analyses may have underestimated total T cell responses. It was reported that spike-specific CD8+ and CD4+ T cell responses were substantially broad after vaccination.

Sequencing used immunoSEQ multiplex PCR; TCRdb keeps in-frame clones, though not all of them. This sample has about 180,000 clones, with approximately 88% found just once. The material sequenced was peripheral blood, taken after recovery from COVID-19. This TCR derives from a human donor who had recovered from COVID-19.

The CDR3 sequence: CAISWGTGVNYGYTF. Written as DNA, the CDR3 is TGTGCCATCAGTTGGGGGACAGGGGTAAACTATGGCTACACCTTC. The chain combines TRBV10-3 with TRBJ1-2; 10 bases agree with TRBD1. This CDR3 has 15 amino acids. Germline lookup yields CDR1 ENHRY and CDR2 SYGVKD. V lost 5 bases, J lost 2 bases, and 5 bases stayed unmatched.